What follows are 24 T cell receptor beta chains derived from one specimen sequenced in a study of a mutant IDH1 vaccine in newly diagnosed glioma. Time point denoted: baseline, week 1 (first vaccination visit). Treatment described: pre-vaccination baseline after standard-of-care therapy. Data came from immunoSEQ multiplex PCR; TCRdb stores just in-frame clones and leaves some out. The sample has 90,000 to 95,000 clones; under 90% are singletons. The sequences come from PBMCs, collected from a glioma patient treated with radiotherapy, temozolomide or both. The receptors were sampled from a woman aged 45-65 years with glioma.

The chain carries TRBV5-1 and TRBJ1-1; D gene ambiguous. This CDR3 is 17 amino acids long. Between the trimmed V and J ends, which lost 1 base and 1 base, there was a span of 17 bases. Germline CDR1 SGHRS, CDR2 YFSETQ. CDR3 loop: CASSLSQLIDWNTEAFF. CDR3 DNA sequence: TGCGCCAGCAGCTTGTCCCAGCTTATCGACTGGAACACTGAAGCTTTCTTT.

In this sample, this clone turned up a few times. The chain combines TRBV7-9 with TRBJ1-1; D remains ambiguous. Germline V lookup: CDR1 SEHNR, CDR2 FQNEAQ (reference sequence). Trimming pared 1 base from V and 0 bases from J, leaving 9 bases between. The CDR3 runs to 15 residues. CDR3: CASSLDGLMNTEAFF. DNA for the CDR3: TGTGCCAGCAGCTTAGACGGACTAATGAACACTGAAGCTTTCTTT.

The J gene is TRBJ1-5, the V gene TRBV18; 7 positions match TRBD1. The J segment lost 3 bases and the V segment lost 3 bases, leaving 11 bases of the junction unmatched. This CDR3 has 17 amino acids. CDR1 is KGHSH, CDR2 LQKENI, per germline. The CDR3 loop is CASSPKARTGPNQPQHF. The DNA of the CDR3 is TGTGCCAGCTCACCTAAAGCGAGGACAGGTCCCAATCAGCCCCAGCATTTT.

The chain combines TRBV15 with TRBJ2-3; D uncertain. This CDR3 region has 12 residues. Germline values: CDR1 LNHNV, CDR2 YYDKDF (reference sequence). The V end lost 0 bases, the J end lost 5 bases, and 3 bases lay between the germline ends. The CDR3 DNA is TGTGCCACCAGCAGAGAATTAGATACGCAGTATTTT. Translated, it gives CATSRELDTQYF.

The rearrangement uses TRBV5-4 and TRBJ2-3; 7 positions agree with TRBD2. This CDR3 is built from 15 residues. Trimming removed 5 bases from V and 4 bases from J; junction bases left unmatched: 10. Germline V gives CDR1 SGHNT, CDR2 YYREEE (reference sequence). The CDR3 here is CASRKDGGSADTQYF. In nucleotides, the CDR3 is TGTGCCAGCAGGAAAGACGGGGGGAGTGCAGATACGCAGTATTTT.

The table lists this clone with a count of one. This chain connects TRBV2 to TRBJ2-5, with TRBD1 matching over 9 bases. V was clipped by 6 bases and J by 3 bases; unmatched bases: 8. Looked up from germline, CDR1 is SNHLY and CDR2 is FYNNEI. This CDR3 spans 15 amino acids. CDR3 protein: CASRRIRTGEETQYF. CDR3 nucleotide sequence: TGTGCCAGCAGGAGAATTAGGACAGGGGAAGAGACCCAGTACTTC.

The chain joins TRBV4-1 to TRBJ1-3, with 9 bases identical to TRBD1. The CDR3 sequence is 16 residues long. The V gene's germline CDR1 is MGHRA and CDR2 YSYEKL. V lost 4 bases to trimming and J lost 2 bases; unmatched junction nucleotides: 6. The CDR3 DNA follows: TGCGCCAGCAGCCCTCCGACAGGGGGTCCTGGAAACACCATATATTTT. Translation: CASSPPTGGPGNTIYF.

The V gene is TRBV10-3, the J gene TRBJ2-7, with 7 bases aligning to TRBD1. There are 17 residues in the CDR3. Germline CDR1 reads ENHRY; CDR2 reads SYGVKD. After removal of 3 bases from V and 0 bases from J, the junction contained 11 bases not matched to a gene. CDR3 coding DNA: TGTGCCATCAGTGATCCTAAAACAGGGGCCAGCTCCTACGAGCAGTACTTC. Protein sequence: CAISDPKTGASSYEQYF.

The rearrangement joins TRBV5-6 to TRBJ1-6, with a weak D call TRBD1 (6 bases). The CDR3 covers 15 residues. The V end was cut by 2 bases, the J end by 10 bases, with 16 bases between. Germline assignment: CDR1 SGHDT and CDR2 YYEEEE. CDR3 sequence (DNA): TGTGCCAGCAGCTTAAGGGACACCAGAGGGTCACCCCTCCACTTT. Its translation is CASSLRDTRGSPLHF.

This clone occurred once. The chain employs TRBV14 and TRBJ1-3, with a tentative D call TRBD1 (5 bases). Trimming cost V 1 base and J 4 bases, with 14 bases left between them. CDR1 SGHDN and CDR2 FVKESK come from the germline V gene. This CDR3 region has 16 residues. The DNA for the CDR3 is TGTGCCAGCAGCCAAGTCCAGGGTGGGTCCGGAAACACCATATATTTT. Translation: CASSQVQGGSGNTIYF.

The J gene is TRBJ1-1, the V gene TRBV6-5, with D possibly TRBD1 on 5 matching bases. V lost 3 bases to trimming and J lost 5 bases, with 16 bases between them. The CDR3 spans 15 residues. The germline V gene encodes CDR1 MNHEY and CDR2 SVGAGI. CDR3 coding DNA: TGTGCCAGCAGTTATTCTTGGACACCAGGAACTGAAGCTTTCTTT. Translating it yields CASSYSWTPGTEAFF.

The chain uses TRBV27 and TRBJ1-1; D is ambiguous. The V and J ends lost 0 bases and 2 bases respectively, with 10 bases between them. There are 15 residues in the CDR3. Per germline, CDR1 MNHEY and CDR2 SMNVEV (reference sequence). CDR3 sequence: CASSLSVGRNTEAFF. DNA for the CDR3: TGTGCCAGCAGTTTATCCGTTGGACGAAACACTGAAGCTTTCTTT.

This sequence joins TRBV5-6 and TRBJ2-7; the match to TRBD2 covers 12 bases. Germline CDR1 reads SGHDT; CDR2 reads YYEEEE. This CDR3 contains 19 residues. J was trimmed by 3 bases and V by 4 bases; bases with no gene match: 17. The CDR3 loop reads CASSTYLGLAGGLYYEQYF. Written as DNA, the CDR3 is TGTGCCAGCAGCACCTATCTTGGGCTAGCGGGGGGGCTATACTACGAGCAGTACTTC.

A word on this clone: Other DNA sequences in this specimen translate into the identical CDR3. The chain couples TRBV30 to TRBJ1-4; 8 bases line up with TRBD1. Germline trimming cut 3 bases from V and 7 bases from J; bases unmatched to any gene: 4. Germline CDR1 is GTSNPN and CDR2 is SVGIG (reference sequence). The CDR3 consists of 13 residues. CDR3 loop: CAWSDRGSEKLFF. Here the CDR3 DNA reads TGTGCCTGGAGCGACAGGGGAAGTGAAAAACTGTTTTTT.

This rearrangement joins TRBV7-2 to TRBJ2-2; D is tentatively TRBD1 or TRBD2 (5 bases each). Trimming took 5 bases from V and 4 from J, leaving 17 bases between them. CDR1 and CDR2 from the germline V gene are SGHTA and FQGNSA. The CDR3 extends over 16 amino acids. The CDR3 loop reads CASSPPPGQATGELFF. In DNA form, the CDR3 reads TGTGCCAGCAGCCCACCGCCGGGGCAGGCCACCGGGGAGCTGTTTTTT.

The rearrangement uses TRBV7-8 and TRBJ1-2; D is unresolved. The CDR3 totals 18 residues. Trimming cost V 3 bases and J 1 base, with 21 bases left between them. Looked up from germline, CDR1 is SGHVS and CDR2 is FQNEAQ. CDR3 nucleotides: TGTGCCAGCAGCTTGGGCCGGGTAATCCCAGTTATTAACTATGGCTACACCTTC. It specifies CASSLGRVIPVINYGYTF.

This chain links TRBV7-9 with TRBJ2-5; perhaps D is TRBD1 or TRBD2 (6 bases each). Germline lookup yields CDR1 SEHNR and CDR2 FQNEAQ (reference sequence). This CDR3 has 14 amino acids. Trimming took 5 bases from V and 1 from J, leaving 11 bases between them. CDR3 DNA sequence: TGTGCCAGCAGCCCCCGGGGGCCCCAAGAGACCCAGTACTTC. It specifies CASSPRGPQETQYF.

This chain connects TRBV2 to TRBJ2-1, with a weak D call TRBD1 (5 bases). The CDR3 is 16 amino acids. V was clipped by 3 bases and J by 3 bases, with 15 bases between them. Germline V gene sequence: CDR1 SNHLY, CDR2 FYNNEI. The CDR3 loop reads CASSDTKGVNYNEQFF. The CDR3, as DNA: TGTGCCAGCAGTGATACCAAAGGGGTCAACTACAATGAGCAGTTCTTC.

The V and J genes are TRBV2 and TRBJ1-1; the D gene is possibly TRBD1 (6 bases). Between the trimmed V and J ends, which lost 5 bases and 1 base, there was a span of 11 bases. From germline, CDR1 is SNHLY and CDR2 FYNNEI. CDR3 length: 14 amino acids. CDR3 protein: CASSIQGRNTEAFF. Here the CDR3 DNA reads TGTGCCAGCAGTATCCAGGGGAGGAACACTGAAGCTTTCTTT.

This chain connects TRBV4-1 to TRBJ1-2; TRBD1 matches at 10 bases. The junction had 14 bases not matched to a gene; V was cut back by 3 bases and J by 7 bases. Germline loops: CDR1 MGHRA, CDR2 YSYEKL. The CDR3 runs to 17 residues. The DNA for the CDR3 is TGCGCCAGCAGCCAGACTATTAACCGGGACAGGGGCCCTGGCTACACCTTC. Encoded protein: CASSQTINRDRGPGYTF.

The chain links TRBV6-6 to TRBJ2-7; the match to TRBD2 covers 7 bases. CDR3 length: 13 amino acids. Germline V gene sequence: CDR1 MNHNY, CDR2 SVGAGI (reference sequence). Unmatched junction bases numbered 6, after V lost 5 bases and J lost 5 bases. The CDR3 region has the DNA TGTGCCAGCAGTCCCAGGGAGGGGAACGAGCAGTACTTC. Protein sequence: CASSPREGNEQYF.

V is TRBV30 and J is TRBJ1-5; D is ambiguous. CDR3 length: 18 residues. Between the trimmed V and J ends, which lost 1 base and 3 bases, there was a span of 22 bases. From germline, CDR1 is GTSNPN and CDR2 SVGIG (reference sequence). CDR3 nucleotides: TGTGCCTGGAGTGACGGGATACTAAATTCCCCCTTCAATCAGCCCCAGCATTTT. It translates to CAWSDGILNSPFNQPQHF. The full variable domain, rest sourced from reference TRBV30 and TRBJ1-5, is SQTIHQWPATLVQPVGSPLSLECTVEGTSNPNLYWYRQAAGRGLQLLFYSVGIGQISSEVPQNLSASRPQDRQFILSSKKLLLSDSGFYLCAWSDGILNSPFNQPQHFGDGTRLSIL.

The chain carries TRBV2 and TRBJ2-7; TRBD2 matches at 7 bases. This CDR3 spans 16 amino acids. J was trimmed by 3 bases and V by 6 bases; bases with no gene match: 14. The germline V gene has CDR1 SNHLY and CDR2 FYNNEI. The CDR3 loop reads CASSPTGGTVRYEQYF. The DNA of the CDR3 is TGTGCCAGCAGCCCCACGGGGGGAACAGTCCGCTACGAGCAGTACTTC.

This clone was seen only once. This chain joins TRBV5-6 and TRBJ2-1, with TRBD2 matching over 11 bases. Trimming at V came to 0 bases and at J to 9 bases, leaving 8 bases not matched to a gene. CDR3 length equals 16 residues. The germline gives CDR1 SGHDT, CDR2 YYEEEE. CDR3 bases: TGTGCCAGCAGCTTGGGACTAGCGGGGTCAGGCAGTGAGCAGTTCTTC. Translating it yields CASSLGLAGSGSEQFF.